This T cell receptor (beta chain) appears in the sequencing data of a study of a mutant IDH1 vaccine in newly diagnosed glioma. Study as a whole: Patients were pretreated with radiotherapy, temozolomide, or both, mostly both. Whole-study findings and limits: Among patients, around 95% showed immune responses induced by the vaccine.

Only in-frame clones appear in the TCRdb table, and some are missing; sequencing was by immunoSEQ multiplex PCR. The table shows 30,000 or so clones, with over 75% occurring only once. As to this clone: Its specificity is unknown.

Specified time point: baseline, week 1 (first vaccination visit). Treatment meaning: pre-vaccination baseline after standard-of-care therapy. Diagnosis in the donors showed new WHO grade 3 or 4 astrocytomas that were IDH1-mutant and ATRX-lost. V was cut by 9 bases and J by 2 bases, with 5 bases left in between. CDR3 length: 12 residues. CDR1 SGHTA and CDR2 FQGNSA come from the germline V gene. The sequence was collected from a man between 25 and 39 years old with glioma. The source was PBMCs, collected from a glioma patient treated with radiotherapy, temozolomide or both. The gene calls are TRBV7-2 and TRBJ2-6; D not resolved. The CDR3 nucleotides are TGTGCCAGTAGGACTGGGGCCAACGTCCTGACTTTC. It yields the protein CASRTGANVLTF.